This is a list of T cell receptor beta chains from one sample in a study of read filtering for tumor transcriptome and immune sequencing. TCRdb reprocessed the reads via MiXCR and lists one record per CDR3 protein. This table holds some 130,000 distinct CDR3 sequences, about an eighth found once. Sequenced: a population of CD138-negative cells sorted from bone marrow. Receptors originate from a donor over 35 with multiple myeloma. The CDR3 runs from the conserved cysteine through the conserved F or W. D genes are given only for firm matches. Only part of the rows carry a size: once, few, many, or a class if the clone is expanded.

j_gene: TRBJ2-3; abundance: .; d_gene: .; v_gene: TRBV14; CDR3nt: TGTGCCAGCAGCCAGGGAGGATCCCCAGATACGCAGTATTTT; CDR3aa: CASSQGGSPDTQYF
j_gene: TRBJ2-1; abundance: many; d_gene: .; v_gene: TRBV29-1; CDR3nt: TGCAGCGTTGTTGGGTTTTCCTACAATGAGCAGTTCTTC; CDR3aa: CSVVGFSYNEQFF
j_gene: TRBJ2-3; abundance: many; d_gene: .; v_gene: TRBV7-3; CDR3nt: TGTGCCAGCGCTCGAGACGGGCCCACAGATACGCAGTATTTT; CDR3aa: CASARDGPTDTQYF
j_gene: TRBJ1-1; abundance: few; d_gene: .; v_gene: TRBV7-2; CDR3nt: TGTGCCAGCAGCTTACCGGCAGGGGCTCCGAACACTGAAGCTTTCTTT; CDR3aa: CASSLPAGAPNTEAFF
j_gene: TRBJ2-1; abundance: many; d_gene: .; v_gene: TRBV20-1; CDR3nt: TGCAGTGCTAGAGAGGGCCTCTACAATGAGCAGTTCTTC; CDR3aa: CSAREGLYNEQFF
j_gene: TRBJ2-5; abundance: few; d_gene: .; v_gene: TRBV30; CDR3nt: TGTGCCTGGAGGGTAGTAGGGGCAGAGACCCAGTACTTC; CDR3aa: CAWRVVGAETQYF
j_gene: TRBJ1-4; abundance: .; d_gene: .; v_gene: TRBV19; CDR3nt: TGTGCCAGTAGTACGCCTGGGGTTCCTGAAAAACTGTTTTTT; CDR3aa: CASSTPGVPEKLFF
j_gene: TRBJ2-6; abundance: many; d_gene: .; v_gene: TRBV5-1; CDR3nt: TGCGCCAGCAGTCCGTCCGGGACCTCCTCTGGGGCCAACGTCCTGACTTTC; CDR3aa: CASSPSGTSSGANVLTF
j_gene: TRBJ2-1; abundance: many; d_gene: .; v_gene: TRBV5-1; CDR3nt: TGCGCCAGCAGCTTGGCAGCAGACGGCTACAATGAGCAGTTCTTC; CDR3aa: CASSLAADGYNEQFF
j_gene: TRBJ1-4; abundance: .; d_gene: .; v_gene: TRBV30; CDR3nt: TGTGCCTGGCAAAGACAGAGGACAAATGAAAAACTGTTTTTT; CDR3aa: CAWQRQRTNEKLFF
j_gene: TRBJ2-1; abundance: many; d_gene: TRBD2; v_gene: TRBV20-1; CDR3nt: TGCAGTGCACCTGTGCCCTGGGGGACTAGCCAAGACAATGAGCAGTTCTTC; CDR3aa: CSAPVPWGTSQDNEQFF
j_gene: TRBJ1-5; abundance: many; d_gene: TRBD1; v_gene: TRBV28; CDR3nt: TGTGCCAGCAGTCCACGACAGGGTTACAATCAGCCCCAGCATTTT; CDR3aa: CASSPRQGYNQPQHF
j_gene: TRBJ2-1; abundance: many; d_gene: .; v_gene: TRBV23-1; CDR3nt: TGCGCCAGCAGTCTAAACGCGGCAGCCCGCTTC; CDR3aa: CASSLNAAARF
j_gene: TRBJ2-7; abundance: .; d_gene: TRBD1; v_gene: TRBV6-6; CDR3nt: TGTGCCAGCAGTTACTCGACCGGGACAGGGGGACGCGAGCAGTACTTC; CDR3aa: CASSYSTGTGGREQYF
j_gene: TRBJ1-1; abundance: many; d_gene: .; v_gene: TRBV7-3; CDR3nt: TGTGCCAGCAGCTTAAGGGAGGGGACTGAAGCTTTCTTT; CDR3aa: CASSLREGTEAFF
j_gene: TRBJ2-2; abundance: many; d_gene: TRBD2; v_gene: TRBV15; CDR3nt: TGTGCCACCAGCAGAGACTGGACTAGCGGTACCGGGGAGCTGTTTTTT; CDR3aa: CATSRDWTSGTGELFF
j_gene: TRBJ2-3; abundance: many; d_gene: .; v_gene: TRBV19; CDR3nt: TGTGCCAGTAGTATCTTCGGGGGAGTTGAGGATACGCAGTATTTT; CDR3aa: CASSIFGGVEDTQYF
j_gene: TRBJ1-1; abundance: many; d_gene: .; v_gene: TRBV6-2/TRBV6-3; CDR3nt: TGTGCCAGCAGTTACGTCCAGGGACAAGGTGGCACTGAAGCTTTCTTT; CDR3aa: CASSYVQGQGGTEAFF
j_gene: TRBJ2-5; abundance: .; d_gene: TRBD2; v_gene: TRBV5-1; CDR3nt: TGCGCCAGCAGCTTTGTGGGAGGGATCGAGACCCAGTACTTC; CDR3aa: CASSFVGGIETQYF
j_gene: TRBJ2-7; abundance: .; d_gene: TRBD2; v_gene: TRBV28; CDR3nt: TGTGCCAGCAACCTCCCGGGAGGGCCGGGCGAGCAGTACTTC; CDR3aa: CASNLPGGPGEQYF
j_gene: TRBJ1-5; abundance: many; d_gene: .; v_gene: TRBV7-2; CDR3nt: TGTGCCAGCAGCTTTGATCAGCCCCAGCATTTT; CDR3aa: CASSFDQPQHF
j_gene: TRBJ2-3; abundance: many; d_gene: TRBD2; v_gene: TRBV28; CDR3nt: TGTGCCAGCAGTGGACTAGCGGGAGGGCCGGGGGATACGCAGTATTTT; CDR3aa: CASSGLAGGPGDTQYF
j_gene: TRBJ1-2; abundance: few; d_gene: .; v_gene: TRBV12-3/TRBV12-4; CDR3nt: TGTGCCAGCAGTCCCCAGGGGATTCCTGCTAACTATGGCTACACCTTC; CDR3aa: CASSPQGIPANYGYTF
j_gene: TRBJ2-7; abundance: many; d_gene: .; v_gene: TRBV7-9; CDR3nt: TGTGCCAGCAGCTCCGCGAACTACGAGCAGTACTTC; CDR3aa: CASSSANYEQYF
j_gene: TRBJ2-1; abundance: many; d_gene: TRBD2; v_gene: TRBV5-1; CDR3nt: TGCGCCAGCAGCCCCACGACTAGCGGGGGGGAAAATGAGCAGTTCTTC; CDR3aa: CASSPTTSGGENEQFF
j_gene: TRBJ1-2; abundance: .; d_gene: .; v_gene: TRBV24-1; CDR3nt: TGTGCCACCAGTGACACGGACGGGAGGGGGTATGGCTACACCTTC; CDR3aa: CATSDTDGRGYGYTF
j_gene: TRBJ1-1; abundance: many; d_gene: .; v_gene: TRBV5-1; CDR3nt: TGCGCCAGCAGCTTACAGTCGGCCCCGAACACTGAAGCTTTCTTT; CDR3aa: CASSLQSAPNTEAFF
j_gene: TRBJ2-1; abundance: many; d_gene: .; v_gene: TRBV6-9; CDR3nt: TGTGCCAACCCCGGGGATGAGCAGTTCTTC; CDR3aa: CANPGDEQFF
j_gene: TRBJ1-3; abundance: .; d_gene: .; v_gene: TRBV5-1; CDR3nt: TGCGCCAGCAGCTTGGCCGGGGGCGCGACAGGAAACACCATATATTTT; CDR3aa: CASSLAGGATGNTIYF
j_gene: TRBJ2-5; abundance: few; d_gene: .; v_gene: TRBV5-1; CDR3nt: TGCGCCAGCATGAGGTTCGGGGAGGGGGAAGAGACCCAGTACTTC; CDR3aa: CASMRFGEGEETQYF
j_gene: TRBJ2-7; abundance: once; d_gene: .; v_gene: TRBV5-3; CDR3nt: TGTGCCAGAAGCTTGGGACAGCAGCTCTCCTACGAGCAGTACTTC; CDR3aa: CARSLGQQLSYEQYF
j_gene: TRBJ2-1; abundance: many; d_gene: .; v_gene: TRBV4-2; CDR3nt: TGTGCCAGCAGCCAAGAGCGGGACTCGTCTTCCTTACATGAGCAGTTCTTC; CDR3aa: CASSQERDSSSLHEQFF
j_gene: TRBJ2-1; abundance: many; d_gene: .; v_gene: TRBV28; CDR3nt: TGTGCCAGCAGTTTAACAGGGAGGGATGAGCAGTTCTTC; CDR3aa: CASSLTGRDEQFF
j_gene: TRBJ2-7; abundance: many; d_gene: TRBD2; v_gene: TRBV20-1; CDR3nt: TGCAGTGCTAGCGGCAGTACCCTCGGGGGGGCCGGCGAGCAGTACTTC; CDR3aa: CSASGSTLGGAGEQYF
j_gene: TRBJ2-2; abundance: many; d_gene: .; v_gene: TRBV11-2; CDR3nt: TGTGCCAGCAGCTTTCGCGGAGCCAACACCGGGGAGCTGTTTTTT; CDR3aa: CASSFRGANTGELFF